Below are 23 T cell receptor beta chains sequenced from a single sample in a study of regulatory T cells in long-lasting Graves disease. Sequencing libraries for TCR beta were prepared with iRepertoire HTBI primers and Arm-PCR of CDR3 regions. TCRdb re-called the multiplex PCR reads through MiXCR, storing one row per CDR3 protein. The sample shows approximately 350,000 distinct CDR3 sequences, 16% of them seen only once. Regarding time point: newly diagnosed GD, antithyroid drugs for less than 3 months. From RNA extracted from PBMCs, the TCR library was made. This sample also belongs to another study, concerning T cells in Graves' hyperthyroidism and ophthalmopathy.

The sequences come from peripheral blood mononuclear cells (PBMCs), collected at new diagnosis, from a patient treated with antithyroid drugs. The receptors shown here come from a man aged 35 to 55 with Graves disease.

The CDR3 bases are TGCAGTGCTGAAATTATAGCGGGGGGCACAGATACGCAGTATTTT. Amino acids: CSAEIIAGGTDTQYF. The chain recombines TRBV20-1 with TRBJ2-3, with TRBD2 matching over 9 bases. The germline V gene encodes CDR1 DFQATT and CDR2 SNEGSKA (reference sequence). With V trimmed by 5 bases and J by 1 base, 7 bases remained unmatched. This CDR3 has 15 residues.

This clonotype was picked up many times. This rearrangement joins TRBV20-1 to TRBJ2-7; no definite D call. CDR1 is DFQATT, CDR2 SNEGSKA, per germline (reference sequence). V was trimmed by 7 bases and J by 3 bases, leaving 13 bases between them. This CDR3 is 12 amino acids long. The CDR3 bases are TGCAGTGGGGTAGGGTCGCACTACGAGCAGTACTTC. Its protein product is CSGVGSHYEQYF.

In this sample, this clonotype turned up many times. This rearrangement joins TRBV11-2 to TRBJ2-3; 7 bases agree with TRBD2. CDR1 and CDR2 from the germline V gene are SGHAT and FQNNGV. This CDR3 is 16 amino acids long. The J segment lost 6 bases and the V segment lost 5 bases, leaving 14 bases of the junction unmatched. CDR3 nucleotide sequence: TGTGCCAGCAGCACACTCCGCGGTCGGCGGGGGGATACGCAGTATTTT. This translates into CASSTLRGRRGDTQYF. The full variable domain, in which reference TRBV11-2 and TRBJ2-3 provide the parts outside the CDR3, is EAGVAQSPRYKIIEKRQSVAFWCNPISGHATLYWYQQILGQGPKLLIQFQNNGVVDDSQLPKDRFSAERLKGVDSTLKIQPAKLEDSAVYLCASSTLRGRRGDTQYFGPGTRLTVL.

As for this clonotype: A junction end diverges from the germline sequence, so it may reflect a read error. The chain joins TRBV7-2 to TRBJ2-2; D may be TRBD1 or TRBD2 (5 bases each). The CDR3 sequence is 13 residues long. CDR1 and CDR2 (germline): SGHTA, FQGNSA. The chain's CDR3 is CASSSTDTGEPFF. The CDR3 bases are TGTGCCAGCAGCTCGACAGACACCGGGGAGCCGTTTTTT.

This clonotype has a single count. The chain recombines TRBV5-5 with TRBJ2-1, with D perhaps matching TRBD2 (5 bases). V gave up 4 bases and J gave up 8 bases, with 19 bases separating them. CDR3 length: 15 amino acids. Germline V gene sequence: CDR1 SGHKS, CDR2 YYEKEE (reference sequence). The CDR3 DNA follows: TGTGCCAGCAGCGACACTAGATTTCTCGTGGATGAGCAGTTCTTC. Protein: CASSDTRFLVDEQFF.

This chain connects TRBV7-9 to TRBJ2-2, with 11 bases aligning to TRBD2. Germline CDR1 reads SEHNR; CDR2 reads FQNEAQ (reference sequence). The CDR3 is 17 amino acids. The V and J ends lost 6 bases and 0 bases, in that order; junction bases with no gene match: 6. As DNA, the CDR3 is TGTGCCAGCAGATTCGGGACTAGCGGCGCGAACACCGGGGAGCTGTTTTTT. This sequence encodes CASRFGTSGANTGELFF.

This clonotype turned up a few times. The gene calls are TRBV15 and TRBJ1-5; a weak D match, TRBD1 (5 bases). V was clipped by 5 bases and J by 1 base, with 9 bases between them. The CDR3 covers 14 residues. Per germline, CDR1 LNHNV and CDR2 YYDKDF (reference sequence). The CDR3 DNA sequence: TGTGCCACCAGCTGGGGACTGAGCAATCAGCCCCAGCATTTT. Its protein is CATSWGLSNQPQHF.

Concerning this clonotype: This likely comes from a read error, as the CDR3 has no conserved phenylalanine or tryptophan at its end. The chain recombines TRBV24-1 with TRBJ1-4, with D unclear. Germline V lookup: CDR1 KGHDR, CDR2 SFDVKD. The CDR3 totals 13 residues. This chain's CDR3 is CAISGREAEKLFL. CDR3 DNA sequence: TGTGCCATCAGTGGGCGGGAGGCTGAAAAACTGTTTCTT.

This clonotype was seen at least ten times. The CDR3 spells CASSLMTGGGETQYF. The CDR3 nucleotides are TGTGCCAGCAGCTTAATGACAGGGGGTGGGGAGACCCAGTACTTC. The V and J genes are TRBV7-9 and TRBJ2-5; 9 nucleotides align to TRBD1. The germline gives CDR1 SEHNR, CDR2 FQNEAQ (reference sequence). This CDR3 is built from 15 residues. J lost 5 bases, V lost 2 bases, and 6 bases had no gene match.

This clonotype occurred many times. CDR3 bases: TGTGCCAGCAGCTTCTACACCGGTGGGCTATACAATGAGCAGTTCTTC. Amino acid sequence: CASSFYTGGLYNEQFF. The chain links TRBV13 to TRBJ2-1; no clear D gene. Per germline, CDR1 PRHDT and CDR2 FYEKMQ (reference sequence). V was trimmed by 3 bases and J by 4 bases, leaving 16 bases between them. This CDR3 is built from 16 residues.

This clonotype came up many times. The rearrangement links TRBV6-1 to TRBJ2-7; a possible D gene is TRBD1 (5 bases). The CDR3 extends over 11 amino acids. CDR1 MNHNS and CDR2 SASEGT come from the germline V gene. Trimming pared 8 bases from V and 4 bases from J, leaving 9 bases between. The CDR3 sequence is CASQDTYEQYF. The CDR3 coding sequence is TGTGCCAGCCAGGACACATACGAGCAGTACTTC.

This clonotype was picked up many times. The CDR3 region has the DNA TGCGCCAGCAGCTCAAACTGGGGCACTGAAGCTTTCTTT. Protein sequence: CASSSNWGTEAFF. V usage is TRBV5-1 and J usage is TRBJ1-1; D unresolved. This CDR3 is built from 13 residues. Germline values: CDR1 SGHRS, CDR2 YFSETQ. V gave up 3 bases and J gave up 4 bases, with 10 bases separating them.

The sample holds many counts of this clonotype. V usage is TRBV28 and J usage is TRBJ1-5; weak D call: TRBD1 (6 bases). Trimming left V 5 bases short and J 3 bases short, with 14 bases between. The CDR3 runs 15 residues. Germline V lookup: CDR1 MDHEN, CDR2 SYDVKM. CDR3 DNA sequence: TGTGCCAGCAGTCCGGTGGGACAAGTCAATCAGCCCCAGCATTTT. Protein: CASSPVGQVNQPQHF.

This clonotype was seen at least ten times. V and J are TRBV5-8 and TRBJ1-1, with D maybe TRBD1 (6 bases). CDR1 and CDR2 from the germline V gene are SGHTS and YDEGEE. The CDR3 is made up of 15 amino acids. The V gene lost 5 bases and the J gene lost 0 bases, with 14 bases spanning the gap. CDR3 sequence reads: CASRPPTGLNTEAFF. CDR3 DNA sequence: TGTGCCAGCAGACCCCCGACAGGTTTGAACACTGAAGCTTTCTTT. The full variable domain, its missing parts supplied by reference TRBV5-8 and TRBJ1-1, is EAGVTQSPTHLIKTRGQQATLRCSPISGHTSVYWYQQALGLGLQFLLWYDEGEERNRGNFPPRFSGRQFPNYSSELNVNALELEDSALYLCASRPPTGLNTEAFFGQGTRLTVV.

This chain uses TRBV12-3 or TRBV12-4 with TRBJ1-2; the D gene is possibly TRBD1 (5 bases). V was trimmed by 6 bases and J by 4 bases, leaving 15 bases between them. CDR3 size: 14 residues. As DNA, the CDR3 is TGTGCCAGCAGCTGGGACGGACGGGGCTATGGCTACACCTTC. Translation gives CASSWDGRGYGYTF.

This clonotype has a handful of counts. This chain uses TRBV10-3 with TRBJ1-2, with a tentative D call TRBD1 (5 bases). Trimming removed 7 bases at V and 8 bases at J, with 14 bases between. The germline V gene has CDR1 ENHRY and CDR2 SYGVKD. The CDR3 loop spans 12 amino acids. CDR3 DNA sequence: TGTGCCATCAACCAGGGAGGGCCCGGCTACACCTTC. Its translation: CAINQGGPGYTF.

The chain recombines TRBV5-4 with TRBJ1-1; TRBD1 agrees at 10 bases. This CDR3 spans 14 amino acids. CDR1 SGHNT and CDR2 YYREEE come from the germline V gene (reference sequence). V lost 4 bases to trimming and J lost 7 bases; unmatched junction nucleotides: 7. The CDR3 nucleotides are TGTGCCAGCAGCCCCCGGACAGGGGGTAATGAAGCTTTCTTT. Amino acids: CASSPRTGGNEAFF.

This clonotype was counted at least ten times. The gene calls are TRBV12-3 or TRBV12-4 and TRBJ1-1, with a tentative D call TRBD1 (5 bases). V shed 3 bases and J shed 1 base, with 9 bases lying between them. This CDR3 contains 14 residues. The CDR3, as DNA: TGTGCCAGCAGTTTGAGGGACGGGAACACTGAAGCTTTCTTT. Its translation: CASSLRDGNTEAFF.

This clonotype was recorded many times. The chain links TRBV28 to TRBJ1-5; D is unclear. Deletions cut 5 bases from V and 3 bases from J, with 11 bases between. Germline-derived CDR1 and CDR2 are MDHEN and SYDVKM. This CDR3 is built from 14 residues. CDR3 coding DNA: TGTGCCAGCAGTGACGAGGTGGCCAATCAGCCCCAGCATTTT. Translating it yields CASSDEVANQPQHF.

This clonotype was counted a few times. V usage is TRBV12-3 or TRBV12-4 and J usage is TRBJ2-6; no clear D. V was shortened by 7 bases and J by 0 bases, with 7 bases between the two germline ends. The CDR3 contains 14 residues. CDR3: CASTTNSGANVLTF. DNA of the CDR3: TGTGCCAGCACCACCAACTCTGGGGCCAACGTCCTGACTTTC.

J is TRBJ1-3 and V is TRBV4-1; D is perhaps TRBD1 (5 bases). The CDR3 is made up of 15 amino acids. Germline values: CDR1 MGHRA, CDR2 YSYEKL. V lost 0 bases and J 0 bases, leaving 6 bases between the germline ends. In nucleotides, the CDR3 is TGCGCCAGCAGCCAAGAACAGGCCTCTGGAAACACCATATATTTT. The encoded protein is CASSQEQASGNTIYF.

This clonotype was seen a few times. CDR3 region: CASSPHGQGSKNNEQFF. The CDR3, as DNA: TGTGCCAGCAGCCCCCATGGACAGGGGAGTAAAAACAATGAGCAGTTCTTC. V gene TRBV11-3 combines with J gene TRBJ2-1, with 9 nucleotides matching TRBD1. The V gene end was trimmed by 5 bases and the J gene end by 5 bases; junction bases not matched to a gene: 13. Germline V gene data show CDR1 as SGHNT and CDR2 as YENEEA. CDR3 length: 17 amino acids.

This clonotype appeared many times. V is TRBV29-1 and J is TRBJ2-1, with D possibly being TRBD1 (5 bases). The CDR3 has 12 amino acids. V lost 6 bases to trimming and J lost 5 bases, with 11 bases between them. Germline lookup yields CDR1 SQVTM and CDR2 ANQGSEA. CDR3 sequence (DNA): TGCAGCGTGGGGCATCGCAACAATGAGCAGTTCTTC. Amino acids: CSVGHRNNEQFF.